The sequence of this T cell receptor (beta chain) was determined in a study of control samples from healthy donors and cancer patients. Produced via immunoSEQ multiplex PCR; TCRdb's table is partial and in-frame only. The table includes some 66,000 clones, roughly 85% detected once. The V end lost 7 bases, the J end lost 3 bases, and 12 bases lay between the germline ends. The V gene's germline CDR1 is LNHDA and CDR2 SQIVND (reference sequence). This CDR3 comprises 13 residues. This chain connects TRBV19 to TRBJ1-2; D is unresolved. Sample: blood. This clonotype originated in a man in his forties or fifties in good health. The CDR3 here is CASTPREHYGYTF. CDR3 nucleotides: TGTGCCAGTACCCCCCGGGAGCACTATGGCTACACCTTC.